The entry that follows covers one T cell receptor beta chain sequence. No antigen is known for it. This entry is derived from a study of CXCR3-negative and CXCR3-positive naive CD8 T cells. Whole-study context: Overall TRB read output was roughly 130 million, and each library contained about 1.5 +/- 0.3 million reads. Study observations and caveats: With CXCR3 expression partially decreased after cryopreservation, most assays relied on fresh PBMCs.

Preparation of TRB cDNA libraries relied on 5' RACE carrying UMI labels. TCRdb reprocessed the 5' RACE reads and stores each CDR3 protein as one record, lacking DNA. Here the sample table reports 100,000 to 150,000 distinct CDR3 sequences. CDR1 and CDR2 (germline): SGHRS, YFSETQ. This CDR3 contains 17 residues. The receptor was isolated from a human donor in good health. Some clones in this sample may be carry-over from other donors' samples. The V gene is TRBV5-1, the J gene TRBJ2-3; TCRdb reports TRBD1, a call that lacks DNA to check it against. Sequencing used naive CXCR3- CD8+ T cells from blood. Stated subset: CD45RO-CCR7+CD27+CD95- naive CD8+ T cells lacking CXCR3 (TNR3-). The CDR3 loop is CASSDLQGKGATDTQYF.